The clone carrying this T cell receptor (beta chain) was detected many times. Its antigen is not identified. These data belong to a study of identical twins. Study outcomes and limitations: Models came in too low on out-of-frame TCR alpha sharing in monozygotic twins. Out-of-frame beta chain sequences displayed weaker excess sharing between twins.

Via MiXCR, TCRdb re-called the 5' RACE reads, giving one row per CDR3 protein. The data contain fewer than 650,000 distinct CDR3 sequences, 7% to 7.5% of them seen just once; the ten biggest clones take up roughly 1.5%. V lost 5 bases and J lost 5, with 20 bases in between. The CDR3 runs 16 residues. Germline-derived CDR1 and CDR2 are SGHTA and FQGTGA. The data also belong to a second study, concerning yellow fever vaccine responses in identical twins.

This sequence originates from a woman in her late teens or twenties in good health. Sample: PBMCs. The chain is built from TRBV7-3 and TRBJ2-3, with D hard to call. Here the CDR3 reads CASSPGGITELDTQYF. The CDR3 DNA reads TGTGCCAGCAGCCCCGGTGGCATAACCGAATTAGATACGCAGTATTTT.